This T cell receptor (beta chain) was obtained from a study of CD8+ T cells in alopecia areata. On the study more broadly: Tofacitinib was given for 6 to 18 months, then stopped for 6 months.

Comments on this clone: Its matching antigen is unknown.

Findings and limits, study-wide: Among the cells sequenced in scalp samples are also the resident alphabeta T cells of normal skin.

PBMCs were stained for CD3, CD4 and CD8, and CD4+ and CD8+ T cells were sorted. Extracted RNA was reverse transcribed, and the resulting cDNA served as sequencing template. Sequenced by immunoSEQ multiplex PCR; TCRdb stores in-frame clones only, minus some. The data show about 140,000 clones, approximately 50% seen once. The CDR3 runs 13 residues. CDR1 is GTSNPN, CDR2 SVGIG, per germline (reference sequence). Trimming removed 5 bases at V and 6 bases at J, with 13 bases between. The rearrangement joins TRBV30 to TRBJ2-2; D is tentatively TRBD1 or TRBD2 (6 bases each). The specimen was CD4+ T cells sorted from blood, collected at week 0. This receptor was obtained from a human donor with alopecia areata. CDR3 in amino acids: CAWEKRGAGELFF. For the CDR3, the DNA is TGTGCCTGGGAGAAAAGGGGGGCCGGGGAGCTGTTTTTT. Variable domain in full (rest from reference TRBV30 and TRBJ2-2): SQTIHQWPATLVQPVGSPLSLECTVEGTSNPNLYWYRQAAGRGLQLLFYSVGIGQISSEVPQNLSASRPQDRQFILSSKKLLLSDSGFYLCAWEKRGAGELFFGEGSRLTVL.